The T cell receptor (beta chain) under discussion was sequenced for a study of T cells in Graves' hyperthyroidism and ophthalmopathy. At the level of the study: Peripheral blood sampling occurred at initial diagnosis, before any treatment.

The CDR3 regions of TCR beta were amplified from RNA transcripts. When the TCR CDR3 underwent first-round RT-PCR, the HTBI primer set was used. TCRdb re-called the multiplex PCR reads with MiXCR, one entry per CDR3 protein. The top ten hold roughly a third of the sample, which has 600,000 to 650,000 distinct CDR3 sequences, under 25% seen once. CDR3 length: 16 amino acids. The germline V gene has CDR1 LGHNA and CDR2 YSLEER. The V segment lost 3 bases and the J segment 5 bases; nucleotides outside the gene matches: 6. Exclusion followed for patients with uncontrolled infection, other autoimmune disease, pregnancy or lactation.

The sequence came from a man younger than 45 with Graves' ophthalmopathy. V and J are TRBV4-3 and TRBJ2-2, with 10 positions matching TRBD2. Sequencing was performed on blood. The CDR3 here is CASSQRAGGPTGELFF. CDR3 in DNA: TGCGCCAGCAGCCAGAGAGCGGGAGGGCCAACCGGGGAGCTGTTTTTT.